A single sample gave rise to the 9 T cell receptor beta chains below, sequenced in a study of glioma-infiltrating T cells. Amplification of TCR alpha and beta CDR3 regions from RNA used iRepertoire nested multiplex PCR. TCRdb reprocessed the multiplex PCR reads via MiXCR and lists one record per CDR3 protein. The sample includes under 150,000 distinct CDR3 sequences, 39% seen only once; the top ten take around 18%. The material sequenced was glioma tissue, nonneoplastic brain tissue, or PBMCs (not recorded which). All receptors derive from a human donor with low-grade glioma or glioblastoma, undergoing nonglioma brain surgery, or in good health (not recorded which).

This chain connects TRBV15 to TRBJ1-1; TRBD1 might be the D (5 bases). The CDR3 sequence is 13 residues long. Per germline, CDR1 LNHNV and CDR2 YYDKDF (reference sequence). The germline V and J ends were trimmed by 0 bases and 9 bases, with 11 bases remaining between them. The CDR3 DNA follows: TGTGCCACCAGCAGAGATCGCGGGACTAAAGCTTTCTTT. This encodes CATSRDRGTKAFF.

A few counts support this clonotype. The CDR3 DNA is TGCAGTGCTATCCGGACAGGGTTAAGCTATGGCTACACCTTC. Protein: CSAIRTGLSYGYTF. The V call is TRBV20-1, the J call TRBJ1-2; 8 positions agree with TRBD1. The V gene end was trimmed by 4 bases and the J gene end by 4 bases; junction bases not matched to a gene: 8. Looked up from germline, CDR1 is DFQATT and CDR2 is SNEGSKA (reference sequence). The CDR3 has 14 amino acids.

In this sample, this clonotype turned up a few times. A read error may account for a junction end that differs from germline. The CDR3 sequence: CDSSHGAGTTDTQYF. CDR3 coding DNA: TGTGACAGCAGCCATGGGGCAGGGACGACAGATACGCAGTATTTT. V gene TRBV16 combines with J gene TRBJ2-3, with D possibly called TRBD1 or TRBD2 (5 bases each). Germline V CDR1 and CDR2: KGHSY, FQNENV. This CDR3 contains 15 residues.

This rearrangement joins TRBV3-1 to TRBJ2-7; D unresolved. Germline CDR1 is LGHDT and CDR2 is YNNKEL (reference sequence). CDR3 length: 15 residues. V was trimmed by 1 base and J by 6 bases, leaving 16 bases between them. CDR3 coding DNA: TGTGCCAGCAGCCAAGGGGGATGGGCTCGGGTCGAGCAGTACTTC. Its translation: CASSQGGWARVEQYF.

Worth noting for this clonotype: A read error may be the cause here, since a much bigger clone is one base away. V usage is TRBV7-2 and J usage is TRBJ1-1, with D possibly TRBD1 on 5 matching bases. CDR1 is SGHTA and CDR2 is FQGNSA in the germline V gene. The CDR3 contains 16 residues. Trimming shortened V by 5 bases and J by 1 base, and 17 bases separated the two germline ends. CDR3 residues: CASSPRQRGRNTEAFF. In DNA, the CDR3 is TGTGCCAGCAGCCCCCGGCAAAGGGGCAGGAACACTGAAGCTTTCTTT.

CDR3: CASSWTSQETQYF. The CDR3 coding sequence is TGTGCCAGCAGTTGGACTAGCCAAGAGACCCAGTACTTC. J is TRBJ2-5 and V is TRBV6-2 or TRBV6-3, with 7 nucleotides matching TRBD2. Germline CDR1 reads MNHEY; CDR2 reads SVGEGT. The CDR3 is 13 residues long. V lost 4 bases, J lost 1 base, and 0 bases stayed unmatched.

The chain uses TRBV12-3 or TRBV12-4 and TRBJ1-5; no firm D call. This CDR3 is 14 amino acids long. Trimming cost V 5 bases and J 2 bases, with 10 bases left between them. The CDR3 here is CASSKWGGNQPQHF. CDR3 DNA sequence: TGTGCCAGCAGTAAGTGGGGTGGCAATCAGCCCCAGCATTTT.

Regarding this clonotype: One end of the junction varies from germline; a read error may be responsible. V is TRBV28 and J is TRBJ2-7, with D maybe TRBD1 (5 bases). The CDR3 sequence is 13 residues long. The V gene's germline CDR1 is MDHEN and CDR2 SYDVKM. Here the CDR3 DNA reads TGTGCCAGCATAACCCAGGGTACCTACGGGCAGTACTTC. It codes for CASITQGTYGQYF.

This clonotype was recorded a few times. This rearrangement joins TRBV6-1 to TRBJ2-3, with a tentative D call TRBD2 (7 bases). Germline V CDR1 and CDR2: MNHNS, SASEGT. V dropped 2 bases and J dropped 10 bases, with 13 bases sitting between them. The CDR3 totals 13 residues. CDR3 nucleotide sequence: TGTGCCAGCAGTGAATCCGGGGGGCCTTCGCAGTATTTT. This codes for CASSESGGPSQYF.